The 5 T cell receptor beta chains in this list originate from one sample, sequenced in a study of CD8+CD57+ T cells in acquired aplastic anemia. TCR beta VDJ and CDR3 profiling used genomic DNA as template. Via MiXCR, TCRdb re-called the reads, giving one row per CDR3 protein. In the table there are more than 150,000 distinct CDR3 sequences, about 64% of which are singletons. The sequencing input was sorted CD4+, CD8+, or CD8+CD57+ T cells (not recorded which) from PBMCs. The receptor set was obtained from a human donor with severe aplastic anemia or a healthy control (not recorded which).

For the CDR3, the DNA is TGTGCCAGCAGCATTACTCTAGCGGGGGTCACAGATACGCAGTATTTT. Translated: CASSITLAGVTDTQYF. V gene TRBV12-3 or TRBV12-4 combines with J gene TRBJ2-3, with 10 bases lining up with TRBD2. V was clipped by 6 bases and J by 2 bases; unmatched bases: 8. CDR3 length equals 16 residues.

CDR3 sequence reads: CASSVLWGEKLFF. CDR3 coding DNA: TGTGCCAGTAGTGTTCTATGGGGTGAAAAACTGTTTTTT. The V call is TRBV19, the J call TRBJ1-4; D unclear. Germline V gene sequence: CDR1 LNHDA, CDR2 SQIVND (reference sequence). Trimming cost V 5 bases and J 7 bases, with 11 bases left between them. The CDR3 spans 13 residues.

The CDR3 is CASSPSGGQGVTYGYTF. In DNA form, the CDR3 reads TGTGCCAGCAGCCCCTCAGGAGGACAGGGGGTCACCTATGGCTACACCTTC. The chain combines TRBV7-9 with TRBJ1-2; TRBD1 matches at 10 bases. J was trimmed by 4 bases and V by 5 bases; bases with no gene match: 13. CDR1 is SEHNR, CDR2 FQNEAQ, per germline (reference sequence). The CDR3 totals 17 residues.

The genes are TRBV7-9 and TRBJ2-7; the D call may be TRBD1 or TRBD2 (5 bases each). There are 15 residues in the CDR3. Germline CDR1 SEHNR, CDR2 FQNEAQ (reference sequence). V was pared by 4 bases and J by 0 bases, with 13 bases between. The CDR3 coding sequence is TGTGCCAGCAGCTCCTTGGGGGAAAGCTCCTACGAGCAGTACTTC. Encoded protein: CASSSLGESSYEQYF.

The rearrangement links TRBV7-6 to TRBJ2-7; D not resolved. The germline gives CDR1 SGHVS, CDR2 FNYEAQ. CDR3 length equals 12 residues. Trimming removed 5 bases at V and 9 bases at J, with 14 bases between. The CDR3 DNA follows: TGTGCCAGCAGCCTAGGTACTGTCGGGCAGTACTTC. It translates to CASSLGTVGQYF.